Below are 24 T cell receptor beta chains sequenced from a single sample in a study of T-cell memory formation after mild COVID-19. TCRdb passed the 5' RACE reads through MiXCR, listing each CDR3 protein once. The sample has 150,000 to 200,000 distinct CDR3 sequences; roughly 13% are singletons. Sequencing was done on a sample of PBMCs or a T cell subset sorted from them (not recorded which). The receptors stem from a young man who had mild COVID-19 (a few samples of this study predate the infection). Cell type and time point are not known.

This rearrangement joins TRBV6-5 to TRBJ2-3; 12 nucleotides agree with TRBD2. The CDR3 has 16 amino acids. The V segment lost 2 bases and the J segment 5 bases; nucleotides outside the gene matches: 5. From germline, CDR1 is MNHEY and CDR2 SVGAGI. The CDR3 region is CASSYHPSGGEDTQYF. CDR3 DNA: TGTGCCAGCAGTTACCACCCTAGCGGGGGGGAAGATACGCAGTATTTT.

The chain joins TRBV7-2 to TRBJ1-4; TRBD1 agrees at 7 bases. The CDR3 spans 13 residues. Per the germline V gene, CDR1 is SGHTA and CDR2 is FQGNSA. The junction had 5 bases not matched to a gene; V was cut back by 7 bases and J by 6 bases. CDR3 sequence: CTSKKGAYEKLFF. As DNA, the CDR3 is TGTACCAGCAAAAAGGGGGCCTATGAAAAACTGTTTTTT.

This clonotype was seen repeatedly, ten times or more. The genes are TRBV20-1 and TRBJ1-2; D remains ambiguous. The CDR3 extends over 12 amino acids. Germline V gene lookup returns CDR1 DFQATT and CDR2 SNEGSKA (reference sequence). The ends were cut back, 5 bases at V and 9 bases at J, with 16 bases in the middle. CDR3 in amino acids: CSAAEITARYTF. In DNA, the CDR3 is TGCAGTGCTGCCGAGATTACGGCACGCTACACCTTC.

The chain links TRBV18 to TRBJ1-1; no clear D. With 2 bases removed from V and 2 bases from J, the gap between germline ends came to 9 bases. This CDR3 region has 14 residues. The germline CDR1 and CDR2 sequences are KGHSH and LQKENI. The CDR3 sequence: CASSPREENTEAFF. CDR3 DNA sequence: TGTGCCAGCTCACCAAGGGAGGAAAACACTGAAGCTTTCTTT.

This clonotype occurred a few times. The V call is TRBV12-3 or TRBV12-4, the J call TRBJ2-3; D may be TRBD2 (7 bases). The CDR3 consists of 16 residues. V lost 7 bases, J lost 5 bases, and 22 bases lay in between. CDR3 nucleotide sequence: TGTGCCAGCACTCTCGGAGGGGGGGCGCGCGGAGATACGCAGTATTTT. This gives the protein CASTLGGGARGDTQYF.

This chain uses TRBV14 with TRBJ1-2; D not certain. V was cut by 1 base and J by 4 bases, with 4 bases left in between. The germline V gene has CDR1 SGHDN and CDR2 FVKESK. CDR3 length: 12 amino acids. The CDR3 bases are TGTGCCAGCAGCCAAGTCTCCTATGGCTACACCTTC. Translation: CASSQVSYGYTF.

This clonotype was seen only a few times. The CDR3 protein is CASSPRGGPGNTIYF. The CDR3 DNA reads TGCGCCAGCAGCCCCAGAGGAGGGCCTGGAAACACCATATATTTT. The chain combines TRBV4-3 with TRBJ1-3; D call uncertain. CDR3 length: 15 residues. The germline V and J ends were trimmed by 4 bases and 2 bases, with 12 bases remaining between them. Germline V CDR1 and CDR2: LGHNA, YSLEER.

The chain couples TRBV4-2 to TRBJ1-1; 8 nucleotides agree with TRBD1. Losses at the gene ends were 1 base for V and 3 bases for J; bases not matched to a gene: 1. Germline CDR1 and CDR2: LGHNA and YNFKEQ. The CDR3 sequence is 14 residues long. CDR3: CASSQGQGYTEAFF. The CDR3, as DNA: TGTGCCAGCAGCCAAGGACAGGGGTACACTGAAGCTTTCTTT.

This sequence joins TRBV7-9 and TRBJ2-3; possible D gene TRBD2, 6 bases. The CDR3 consists of 14 residues. Between the trimmed V and J ends, which lost 5 bases and 4 bases, there was a span of 13 bases. Germline V gene lookup returns CDR1 SEHNR and CDR2 FQNEAQ (reference sequence). The CDR3 DNA is TGTGCCAGCAGCACTAGGCGGGGAGCAGATACGCAGTATTTT. As protein: CASSTRRGADTQYF. Using reference TRBV7-9 and TRBJ2-3 for the parts outside the CDR3, the full variable domain is DTGVSQNPRHKITKRGQNVTFRCDPISEHNRLYWYRQTLGQGPEFLTYFQNEAQLEKSRLLSDRFSAERPKGSFSTLEIQRTEQGDSAMYLCASSTRRGADTQYFGPGTRLTVL.

V is TRBV3-1 and J is TRBJ2-7; a possible D gene is TRBD1 (6 bases). This CDR3 region has 15 residues. CDR1 and CDR2 (germline): LGHDT, YNNKEL (reference sequence). The ends were cut back, 0 bases at V and 1 base at J, with 10 bases in the middle. This CDR3 reads CASSQDLGQSYEQYF. CDR3 nucleotide sequence: TGTGCCAGCAGCCAAGATCTCGGACAGTCCTACGAGCAGTACTTC.

This clonotype was picked up many times. The rearrangement links TRBV12-3 or TRBV12-4 to TRBJ1-1; TRBD1 matches 8 bases. V dropped 6 bases and J dropped 4; count of bases not matched to a gene: 10. CDR3 length: 15 amino acids. CDR3 loop: CASSLPQGEVTEAFF. DNA for the CDR3: TGTGCCAGCAGCCTGCCACAGGGGGAGGTCACTGAAGCTTTCTTT.

The J gene is TRBJ1-2, the V gene TRBV6-5, with 8 positions matching TRBD1. After removal of 2 bases from V and 3 bases from J, the junction contained 8 bases not matched to a gene. Germline V gives CDR1 MNHEY, CDR2 SVGAGI. The CDR3 runs 16 residues. CDR3 nucleotides: TGTGCCAGCAGTTACGACTACAGGGGGAATTACTATGGCTACACCTTC. Protein product: CASSYDYRGNYYGYTF.

This clonotype was counted only a few times. The gene calls are TRBV7-9 and TRBJ1-2; no reliable D call. Germline V gene lookup returns CDR1 SEHNR and CDR2 FQNEAQ (reference sequence). The CDR3 contains 14 residues. V lost 2 bases to trimming and J lost 1 base, with 8 bases between them. The CDR3 protein is CASSLLGSNYGYTF. DNA for the CDR3: TGTGCCAGCAGCTTATTGGGCAGTAACTATGGCTACACCTTC.

V usage is TRBV5-1 and J usage is TRBJ2-6; TRBD1 matches 7 bases. CDR1 is SGHRS and CDR2 is YFSETQ in the germline V gene. J gave up 2 bases and V 2 bases, and 4 bases lay outside the gene matches. The CDR3 totals 16 residues. CDR3 DNA sequence: TGCGCCAGCAGCTTAGACAGGGTGGCTGGGGCCAACGTCCTGACTTTC. As protein: CASSLDRVAGANVLTF.

The chain carries TRBV24-1 and TRBJ2-1, with TRBD1 matching over 8 bases. This CDR3 is 17 amino acids long. The V segment lost 4 bases and the J segment 0 bases; nucleotides outside the gene matches: 7. The germline V gene encodes CDR1 KGHDR and CDR2 SFDVKD. This CDR3 reads CATSDPRQGSSYNEQFF. The CDR3 DNA sequence: TGTGCCACCAGTGACCCACGACAGGGGAGCTCCTACAATGAGCAGTTCTTC.

This clonotype was detected many times. The chain employs TRBV20-1 and TRBJ2-1; 10 nucleotides line up with TRBD2. Germline CDR1 DFQATT, CDR2 SNEGSKA (reference sequence). The CDR3 sequence is 15 residues long. After removal of 0 bases from V and 6 bases from J, the junction contained 5 bases not matched to a gene. CDR3 DNA: TGCAGTGCTAGAGATCAGAGCGGGGGGGCCAATGAGCAGTTCTTC. It encodes CSARDQSGGANEQFF.

This clonotype showed up just a few times. V is TRBV9 and J is TRBJ2-2, with D possibly being TRBD1 or TRBD2 (6 bases each). V gave up 3 bases and J gave up 3 bases, with 12 bases separating them. The CDR3 loop spans 15 amino acids. From germline, CDR1 is SGDLS and CDR2 YYNGEE. The CDR3 DNA sequence: TGTGCCAGCAGCGGAGGGGGACTTCACACCGGGGAGCTGTTTTTT. This encodes CASSGGGLHTGELFF.

The chain joins TRBV6-5 to TRBJ1-1; weak D call: TRBD1 (6 bases). Germline CDR1 and CDR2: MNHEY and SVGAGI. V was trimmed by 7 bases and J by 7 bases, leaving 19 bases between them. The CDR3 has 14 residues. CDR3 in amino acids: CASKGGAAGVEAFF. DNA for the CDR3: TGTGCCAGCAAGGGGGGGGCGGCTGGGGTTGAAGCTTTCTTT.

The J gene is TRBJ2-5, the V gene TRBV3-1; D gene ambiguous. Germline CDR1 LGHDT, CDR2 YNNKEL (reference sequence). Trimming left V 4 bases short and J 5 bases short, with 5 bases between. The CDR3 totals 11 residues. In DNA form, the CDR3 reads TGTGCCAGCAGCCGTGTGGAGACCCAGTACTTC. Translating it yields CASSRVETQYF.

This clonotype was seen only a few times. This chain joins TRBV15 and TRBJ2-3; no clear D. Germline CDR1 LNHNV, CDR2 YYDKDF (reference sequence). This CDR3 has 14 residues. V lost 1 base to trimming and J lost 2 bases, with 7 bases between them. The DNA for the CDR3 is TGTGCCACCAGCAGAGCGGTGACCACAGATACGCAGTATTTT. Translation: CATSRAVTTDTQYF.

The chain has TRBV7-9 and TRBJ1-2, with no clear D. Germline values: CDR1 SEHNR, CDR2 FQNEAQ (reference sequence). Trimming left V 6 bases short and J 7 bases short, with 12 bases between. The CDR3 has 12 amino acids. CDR3 in DNA: TGTGCCAGCAGTAACGAGGGCCGTGGCTACACCTTC. This sequence encodes CASSNEGRGYTF.

J is TRBJ1-4 and V is TRBV5-1, with D perhaps matching TRBD1 (5 bases). Germline-derived CDR1 and CDR2 are SGHRS and YFSETQ. This CDR3 contains 13 residues. The germline V and J ends were trimmed by 4 bases and 7 bases, with 11 bases remaining between them. The CDR3 nucleotides read TGCGCCAGCAGCGCGGGGGTTTCTGAAAAACTGTTTTTT. This sequence encodes CASSAGVSEKLFF.

This clonotype was recorded at least ten times. The chain employs TRBV30 and TRBJ2-7, with D perhaps being TRBD1 or TRBD2 (5 bases each). Per germline, CDR1 GTSNPN and CDR2 SVGIG (reference sequence). The V gene lost 6 bases and the J gene lost 1 base, with 13 bases spanning the gap. This CDR3 comprises 13 residues. The CDR3 coding sequence is TGTGCCTGTCACCGGGACGGATCCTACGAGCAGTACTTC. Amino acids: CACHRDGSYEQYF.

This clonotype was counted a few times. V is TRBV12-3 or TRBV12-4 and J is TRBJ2-5, with 7 bases matching TRBD2. V trimming: 7 bases; J trimming: 4 bases; junction bases outside the gene matches: 6. This CDR3 is 13 amino acids long. The CDR3 coding sequence is TGTGCCAGCACCCCGGGCGGGGGAGAGACCCAGTACTTC. Amino acid sequence: CASTPGGGETQYF.